This T cell receptor beta chain was documented in a study of T cell changes during pregnancy in multiple sclerosis. Data came from immunoSEQ multiplex PCR; TCRdb stores just in-frame clones and leaves some out. The table records more than 45,000 clones, about 90% of them present only once. With 6 bases removed from V and 1 base from J, the gap between germline ends came to 9 bases. The CDR3 covers 13 residues. Germline lookup yields CDR1 SNHLY and CDR2 FYNNEI. The input for sequencing was CD4+ T cells from peripheral blood mononuclear cells, taken after pregnancy. This rearrangement joins TRBV2 to TRBJ1-1; D may be TRBD1 (6 bases). The clonotype was recovered from a female donor with multiple sclerosis, enrolled in a pregnancy study. CDR3 residues: CASRLQGNTEAFF. CDR3 sequence (DNA): TGTGCCAGCAGACTACAGGGGAACACTGAAGCTTTCTTT.